The rows below give T cell receptor beta chains drawn from one sample of a study of Ad26.COV2.S vaccination and SARS-CoV-2 variants. Libraries were prepared by immunoSEQ multiplex PCR; TCRdb keeps only in-frame clonotypes and omits some of them. This table has roughly 700,000 clones, more than 70% appearing once. Source: peripheral blood, taken in a trial of Ad26.COV2.S vaccine versus placebo. The receptor source for this set is a person between 18 and 65 years old who received the Ad26.COV2.S COVID-19 vaccine or a placebo. The CDR3 runs from the conserved cysteine through the conserved F or W. A D gene is named only where the DNA matches it firmly.

V,J,D,CDR3,DNA
TRBV3-1/TRBV3-2,TRBJ2-5,TRBD2,CASSPIGTNEETQYF,TGTGCCAGCAGCCCTATTGGGACTAACGAAGAGACCCAGTACTTC
TRBV7-2,TRBJ1-3,NA,CASSSGGYSGNTIYF,TGTGCCAGCAGCTCGGGGGGGTACTCTGGAAACACCATATATTTT
TRBV27,TRBJ2-1,TRBD1,CASRRDRAPYNEQFF,TGTGCCAGCAGGCGCGACAGGGCCCCATACAATGAGCAGTTCTTC
TRBV7-2,TRBJ2-7,TRBD2,CASSFQRGSYEQYF,TGTGCCAGCAGCTTCCAGCGGGGCTCCTACGAGCAGTACTTC
TRBV6-5,TRBJ2-7,NA,CASEGDSSYEQYF,TGTGCCAGCGAAGGCGATAGCTCCTACGAGCAGTACTTC
TRBV18,TRBJ2-7,NA,CASSPDGIIYEQYF,TGTGCCAGCTCACCGGACGGGATAATCTACGAGCAGTACTTC
TRBV6-5,TRBJ2-1,NA,CASSPRGPGDEQFF,TGTGCCAGCAGTCCGCGGGGGCCCGGGGATGAGCAGTTCTTC
TRBV24-1,TRBJ2-1,TRBD2,CATSPSGIRVSYNEQFF,TGTGCCACCAGCCCTAGCGGGATAAGAGTGTCCTACAATGAGCAGTTCTTC
TRBV19,TRBJ1-1,NA,CASSIGIRDRNTEAFF,TGTGCCAGTAGTATAGGAATCCGGGACCGCAACACTGAAGCTTTCTTT
TRBV6-5,TRBJ1-1,TRBD1,CASRGRTGSAEAFF,TGTGCCAGCCGAGGGCGGACAGGGTCCGCTGAAGCTTTCTTT
TRBV7-2,TRBJ1-1,NA,CASSEQPPGVRNTEAFF,TGTGCCAGCAGCGAACAGCCGCCCGGGGTCCGGAACACTGAAGCTTTCTTT
TRBV10-3,TRBJ2-3,NA,CAISARASERTDTQYF,TGTGCCATCAGTGCGAGGGCTAGCGAACGCACAGATACGCAGTATTTT
TRBV7-2,TRBJ2-7,NA,CASSLAPGSRRGYEQYF,TGTGCCAGCAGCTTAGCGCCCGGCAGCCGGAGGGGCTACGAGCAGTACTTC
TRBV5-5,TRBJ2-3,TRBD2,CASSLGLAGLISTDTQYF,TGTGCCAGCAGCTTAGGACTAGCGGGGCTCATTTCCACAGATACGCAGTATTTT
TRBV19,TRBJ1-1,NA,CASSVAGIGNTEAFF,TGTGCCAGTAGTGTCGCAGGGATAGGGAACACTGAAGCTTTCTTT
TRBV5-1,TRBJ2-1,TRBD2,CASSLGAGSLNEQFF,TGCGCCAGCAGCTTAGGAGCGGGGTCTTTGAATGAGCAGTTCTTC
TRBV6-4,TRBJ1-1,TRBD1,CASSINRGQQAFF,TGTGCCAGCAGTATTAACAGGGGGCAGCAAGCTTTCTTT